This T cell receptor (beta chain) was sequenced for a study of blood T cell repertoires in COVID-19. Study as a whole: In each case, the material was cDNA or gDNA derived from T cells, B-cell-depleted T cells, or PBMCs.

This CDR3 is built from 15 residues. The germline V gene encodes CDR1 WSHSY and CDR2 SAAADI. V shed 2 bases and J shed 0 bases, with 7 bases lying between them. Sequencing was performed with immunoSEQ multiplex PCR; in TCRdb, only in-frame clones are kept and a portion is missing. The sample includes approximately 97,000 clones, about nine tenths seen only once; the top ten take less than 2%. The V and J genes are TRBV10-2 and TRBJ2-2; D is ambiguous. This receptor was taken from a man in his fifties or sixties with acute or convalescent COVID-19. Material for sequencing was peripheral blood. The chain's CDR3 is CASSEGLANTGELFF. In DNA, the CDR3 is TGCGCCAGCAGTGAGGGGCTCGCGAACACCGGGGAGCTGTTTTTT.